This T cell receptor (beta chain) was captured in a study of beta chain features in type 1 diabetes. CDR1 is KGHSY, CDR2 FQNENV, per germline. The CDR3 spans 14 residues. V was trimmed by 3 bases and J by 0 bases, leaving 8 bases between them. Expressed TCRB transcripts were sequenced, since all the RNA that had been isolated was reverse transcribed. Produced via immunoSEQ multiplex PCR; TCRdb's table is partial and in-frame only. The table has under 300,000 clones, approximately 14% seen once. Study-wide findings and caveats: Across all four CD4+ subsets, people with type 1 diabetes showed modestly shorter TCRB CDR3s.

Only a few counts were recorded for this clone. Its target is unknown. The receptor comes from a man aged 25-45 years with type 1 diabetes. Sequencing was done on a sample of naive CD4+ T cells from blood. The chain links TRBV16 to TRBJ1-2; D is unresolved. CDR3 loop: CASSHQSPNYGYTF. The CDR3 nucleotides are TGTGCCAGCAGCCACCAGTCTCCTAACTATGGCTACACCTTC.